This T cell receptor (beta chain) stems from a study of blood T cell repertoires in COVID-19. Study at large: The origin of the acute and convalescent COVID-19 samples was the United States, Italy and Spain. T cells, B-cell-depleted T cells, or PBMCs provided the cDNA or gDNA that served as material.

Germline assignment: CDR1 SGHRS and CDR2 YFSETQ. Trimming removed 4 bases from V and 5 bases from J, with 15 bases in between. This CDR3 has 15 residues. Authors' processing steps: Counts of nucleated cells, estimated from reference gene primer amplification, were obtained. Assay used: immunoSEQ multiplex PCR; TCRdb lists only in-frame clones, some missing. The V and J calls and the clone size are those of that table, but D and trimming were determined from the DNA. Found here are 200,000 to 250,000 clones, roughly 84% of them singletons; the top ten hold approximately 2.1%. The clonotype originates from a woman in her 40s who had recovered from COVID-19. Sequencing was performed on peripheral blood. The chain uses TRBV5-1 and TRBJ1-4; D possibly corresponds to TRBD1 (5 bases). The CDR3 protein is CASSPDWGSNEKLFF. The CDR3 coding sequence is TGCGCCAGCAGCCCCGATTGGGGCTCCAATGAAAAACTGTTTTTT.